One sample yielded the 27 T cell receptor beta chains listed below, sequenced in a study of radiotherapy plus CTLA-4 blockade in lung cancer. Here immunoSEQ multiplex PCR was the method, and the copy in TCRdb shows in-frame clones only, minus some. This table holds over 80,000 clones, under 85% found once. Sequenced material: peripheral blood, taken from a patient treated with radiotherapy plus ipilimumab. The receptors come from a human donor with non-small cell lung cancer who had stable disease on radiotherapy plus ipilimumab.

The V call is TRBV5-1, the J call TRBJ1-4; no clear D gene. The CDR3 extends over 14 amino acids. CDR1 SGHRS and CDR2 YFSETQ come from the germline V gene. Between the trimmed V and J ends, which lost 0 bases and 3 bases, there was a span of 6 bases. Here the CDR3 DNA reads TGCGCCAGCAGCTTGGGCCAGGCTAATGAAAAACTGTTTTTT. As protein: CASSLGQANEKLFF.

The rearrangement uses TRBV7-3 and TRBJ2-1; TRBD2 matches 8 bases. The CDR3 consists of 15 residues. Germline CDR1 is SGHTA and CDR2 is FQGTGA. V lost 4 bases and J lost 9; bases outside the gene matches: 11. In DNA form, the CDR3 reads TGTGCCAGCAGCTCCCAAGTAGCGGGGAATAGTGAGCAGTTCTTC. Protein sequence: CASSSQVAGNSEQFF. Complete variable domain (other parts from reference TRBV7-3 and TRBJ2-1): GAGVSQTPSNKVTEKGKYVELRCDPISGHTALYWYRQSLGQGPEFLIYFQGTGAADDSGLPNDRFFAVRPEGSVSTLKIQRTERGDSAVYLCASSSQVAGNSEQFFGPGTRLTVL.

This chain uses TRBV5-1 with TRBJ2-5, with TRBD2 matching 10 bases. The CDR3 length is 15 residues. The trim removed 6 bases at V and 5 bases at J, leaving 10 bases unmatched. The germline V gene encodes CDR1 SGHRS and CDR2 YFSETQ. CDR3 loop: CASTDSGGAHETQYF. The CDR3 DNA reads as TGCGCCAGCACCGACAGCGGGGGGGCTCATGAGACCCAGTACTTC.

The chain links TRBV28 to TRBJ2-7; D is unresolved. This CDR3 is 14 amino acids long. Germline CDR1 and CDR2: MDHEN and SYDVKM. V shed 6 bases and J shed 0 bases, with 12 bases lying between them. CDR3 DNA sequence: TGTGCCAGCAGCACCGATTATCACTCCTACGAGCAGTACTTC. Translating gives CASSTDYHSYEQYF.

This chain joins TRBV2 and TRBJ1-1; TRBD1 might be the D (5 bases). The CDR3 loop spans 12 amino acids. The V end was cut by 3 bases, the J end by 8 bases, with 10 bases between. Germline assignment: CDR1 SNHLY and CDR2 FYNNEI. The CDR3 protein is CASSDMRTEAFF. CDR3 nucleotides: TGTGCCAGCAGTGATATGCGGACAGAAGCTTTCTTT.

This clone was seen more than once but under ten times. CDR3 amino acids: CASSLGGQRSYEQYF. The CDR3 DNA reads as TGCGCCAGCAGCTTGGGGGGACAGAGATCCTACGAGCAGTACTTC. The chain recombines TRBV5-1 with TRBJ2-7; 7 bases are shared with TRBD1. The V gene end was trimmed by 0 bases and the J gene end by 1 base; junction bases not matched to a gene: 4. This CDR3 region has 15 residues. Germline V gene data show CDR1 as SGHRS and CDR2 as YFSETQ.

This clone was counted only a few times. The chain recombines TRBV7-7 with TRBJ2-2; tentatively, D is TRBD1 (7 bases). Trimming took 1 base from V and 3 from J, leaving 9 bases between them. This CDR3 contains 15 residues. In germline, CDR1 is SSHAT, CDR2 FNYEAQ (reference sequence). CDR3 protein: CASSLVRGDTGELFF. The CDR3 nucleotides are TGTGCCAGCAGCTTAGTCAGGGGGGACACCGGGGAGCTGTTTTTT. The entire variable domain, with the rest obtained from reference TRBV7-7 and TRBJ2-2, is as follows: GAGVSQSPRYKVTKRGQDVTLRCDPISSHATLYWYQQALGQGPEFLTYFNYEAQPDKSGLPSDRFSAERPEGSISTLTIQRTEQRDSAMYRCASSLVRGDTGELFFGEGSRLTVL.

This clone was counted once. The chain joins TRBV7-8 to TRBJ2-7, with D tentatively TRBD1 or TRBD2 (5 bases each). CDR1 and CDR2 (germline): SGHVS, FQNEAQ. This CDR3 comprises 14 residues. With 8 bases removed from V and 0 bases from J, the gap between germline ends came to 14 bases. CDR3 residues: CASGRQPYSYEQYF. The CDR3 DNA follows: TGTGCCAGCGGGAGACAGCCGTACTCCTACGAGCAGTACTTC.

CDR3 sequence reads: CASSRGTYEQYF. CDR3 nucleotide sequence: TGTGCCAGTAGCCGAGGGACTTACGAGCAGTACTTC. The chain has TRBV19 and TRBJ2-7; D might be TRBD2 (6 bases). V gave up 6 bases and J gave up 4 bases, with 10 bases separating them. The CDR3 has 12 residues. The germline V gene has CDR1 LNHDA and CDR2 SQIVND (reference sequence). Together with reference TRBV19 and TRBJ2-7, the CDR3 gives the full variable domain: DGGITQSPKYLFRKEGQNVTLSCEQNLNHDAMYWYRQDPGQGLRLIYYSQIVNDFQKGDIAEGYSVSREKKESFPLTVTSAQKNPTAFYLCASSRGTYEQYFGPGTRLTVT.

The CDR3 coding sequence is TGTGCCAGCAGCTTAGCAGGTCCCAGTGAGCAGTTCTTC. Its translation is CASSLAGPSEQFF. The chain joins TRBV11-2 to TRBJ2-1; no clear D gene. Germline lookup yields CDR1 SGHAT and CDR2 FQNNGV. The CDR3 consists of 13 residues. Trimming removed 1 base from V and 9 bases from J, with 10 bases in between.

This chain joins TRBV30 and TRBJ1-3, with D tentatively TRBD1 (5 bases). The V and J ends lost 3 bases and 9 bases respectively, with 15 bases between them. Germline V gene data show CDR1 as GTSNPN and CDR2 as SVGIG (reference sequence). The CDR3 has 13 amino acids. CDR3 nucleotide sequence: TGTGCCTGGAGGCCGAGGACGGGGCGCACCATATATTTT. It encodes CAWRPRTGRTIYF.

This chain connects TRBV9 to TRBJ1-3; 8 nucleotides align to TRBD1. CDR1 is SGDLS and CDR2 is YYNGEE in the germline V gene. The CDR3 length is 13 residues. V shed 5 bases, J shed 2 bases, and the junction held 0 bases outside the gene matches. The CDR3 is CASRGQAGNTIYF. As DNA, the CDR3 is TGTGCCAGCAGGGGACAGGCTGGAAACACCATATATTTT. Based on the CDR3 plus reference TRBV9 and TRBJ1-3, the full variable domain is DSGVTQTPKHLITATGQRVTLRCSPRSGDLSVYWYQQSLDQGLQFLIQYYNGEERAKGNILERFSAQQFPDLHSELNLSSLELGDSALYFCASRGQAGNTIYFGEGSWLTVV.

Only one count was recorded for this clone. This chain joins TRBV7-6 and TRBJ2-2; D gene uncertain. V lost 3 bases to trimming and J lost 2 bases, with 7 bases between them. The CDR3 runs 14 residues. Germline V CDR1 and CDR2: SGHVS, FNYEAQ. The CDR3 loop reads CASSFRVNTGELFF. The CDR3 DNA reads TGTGCCAGCAGCTTTCGGGTAAACACCGGGGAGCTGTTTTTT.

The chain has TRBV6-5 and TRBJ2-2; 10 bases line up with TRBD2. From germline, CDR1 is MNHEY and CDR2 SVGAGI. J lost 5 bases, V lost 4 bases, and 4 bases had no gene match. There are 15 residues in the CDR3. The CDR3 protein is CASSSPSGSTGELFF. In DNA, the CDR3 is TGTGCCAGCAGTTCGCCTAGCGGGAGTACCGGGGAGCTGTTTTTT.

The chain couples TRBV29-1 to TRBJ1-1; 8 bases agree with TRBD1. Germline lookup yields CDR1 SQVTM and CDR2 ANQGSEA. The V segment lost 7 bases and the J segment 4 bases; nucleotides outside the gene matches: 5. The CDR3 runs 12 residues. The CDR3 region has the DNA TGCAGCGCTGGACAGGGTGGCACTGAAGCTTTCTTT. Translating gives CSAGQGGTEAFF.

V gene TRBV14 combines with J gene TRBJ1-2, with D perhaps matching TRBD1 (5 bases). Germline V lookup: CDR1 SGHDN, CDR2 FVKESK. V gave up 1 base and J gave up 0 bases, with 15 bases separating them. This CDR3 is 17 amino acids long. The CDR3 sequence is CASSQGISGITNYGYTF. The CDR3 DNA follows: TGTGCCAGCAGCCAAGGAATCTCAGGGATCACTAACTATGGCTACACCTTC.

This rearrangement joins TRBV5-8 to TRBJ1-2; D is ambiguous. Trimming left V 3 bases short and J 4 bases short, with 10 bases between. CDR1 is SGHTS, CDR2 YDEGEE, per germline. The CDR3 has 13 residues. CDR3 bases: TGTGCCAGCAGCTCGGGATGGGCCTATGGCTACACCTTC. Protein: CASSSGWAYGYTF.

The CDR3, as DNA: TGTGCCAGCAGCTCCGGGACACTGAACACCGGGGAGCTGTTTTTT. It is translated as CASSSGTLNTGELFF. This chain connects TRBV7-3 to TRBJ2-2, with a possible D match to TRBD1 (6 bases). The CDR3 is 15 residues long. Germline CDR1 is SGHTA and CDR2 is FQGTGA. V was cut by 4 bases and J by 1 base, with 10 bases left in between.

This rearrangement joins TRBV11-2 to TRBJ2-2, with a weak D call TRBD2 (6 bases). CDR3 length: 15 residues. Trimming took off 6 bases at V and 4 bases at J, with 15 bases between the two ends. The germline gives CDR1 SGHAT, CDR2 FQNNGV. DNA for the CDR3: TGTGCCAGCAGTTTTCAACGGGACTTCACCGGGGAGCTGTTTTTT. Residues: CASSFQRDFTGELFF. Filled out from reference TRBV11-2 and TRBJ2-2, the complete variable domain reads EAGVAQSPRYKIIEKRQSVAFWCNPISGHATLYWYQQILGQGPKLLIQFQNNGVVDDSQLPKDRFSAERLKGVDSTLKIQPAKLEDSAVYLCASSFQRDFTGELFFGEGSRLTVL.

V usage is TRBV5-5 and J usage is TRBJ1-4; D is ambiguous. Germline CDR1 SGHKS, CDR2 YYEKEE (reference sequence). The CDR3 totals 13 residues. Trimming took off 1 base at V and 8 bases at J, with 9 bases between the two ends. CDR3 sequence (DNA): TGTGCCAGCAGCTTGACGGGGAACGAAAAACTGTTTTTT. It codes for CASSLTGNEKLFF.

The chain combines TRBV27 with TRBJ2-3; D gene unclear. V was cut by 4 bases and J by 6 bases, with 8 bases left in between. Looked up from germline, CDR1 is MNHEY and CDR2 is SMNVEV (reference sequence). This CDR3 comprises 12 residues. CDR3: CASSSRSDTQYF. The CDR3 DNA follows: TGTGCCAGCAGTTCCCGCTCGGATACGCAGTATTTT.

This clone was detected a few times. This chain links TRBV28 with TRBJ2-1, with D perhaps TRBD1 (6 bases). Between the trimmed V and J ends, which lost 4 bases and 3 bases, there was a span of 19 bases. Germline-derived CDR1 and CDR2 are MDHEN and SYDVKM. This CDR3 spans 17 amino acids. The CDR3: CASSSPGHRGGYNEQFF. CDR3 bases: TGTGCCAGCAGTTCTCCGGGACACCGAGGAGGCTACAATGAGCAGTTCTTC.

This chain links TRBV18 with TRBJ2-3, with 10 bases fitting TRBD2. The CDR3 loop spans 16 amino acids. V lost 8 bases, J lost 0 bases, and 8 bases stayed unmatched. Germline values: CDR1 KGHSH, CDR2 LQKENI. CDR3 region: CASPLRTSGSTDTQYF. In nucleotides, the CDR3 is TGTGCCAGCCCCCTTCGGACTAGCGGCAGCACAGATACGCAGTATTTT.

The J gene is TRBJ1-1, the V gene TRBV5-1; TRBD1 is a possible D gene (6 bases). The CDR3 is 14 amino acids. Germline loops: CDR1 SGHRS, CDR2 YFSETQ. Trimming stripped 0 bases from V and 1 base from J, with 7 bases between. Here the CDR3 DNA reads TGCGCCAGCAGCTTGGACAGGGCGAACACTGAAGCTTTCTTT. Amino acids: CASSLDRANTEAFF.

The chain has TRBV6-1 and TRBJ1-1; D gene unclear. Germline CDR1 and CDR2: MNHNS and SASEGT. The ends were cut back, 1 base at V and 4 bases at J, with 10 bases in the middle. This CDR3 region has 14 residues. In DNA, the CDR3 is TGTGCCAGCAGTGAAGGGTCCAAGCGCACTGAAGCTTTCTTT. Translating gives CASSEGSKRTEAFF.

This clone was recorded once. The chain is built from TRBV15 and TRBJ2-5, with D tentatively TRBD2 (6 bases). Germline V gene sequence: CDR1 LNHNV, CDR2 YYDKDF (reference sequence). V was shortened by 3 bases and J by 2 bases, with 19 bases between the two germline ends. This CDR3 comprises 17 residues. The CDR3 here is CATSSDFQERAQETQYF. The CDR3 nucleotides read TGTGCCACCAGCAGCGACTTTCAAGAGCGGGCTCAAGAGACCCAGTACTTC.

The chain carries TRBV5-6 and TRBJ2-1; 8 nucleotides agree with TRBD2. Per germline, CDR1 SGHDT and CDR2 YYEEEE. V shed 2 bases and J 7 bases; nucleotides not matched to a gene: 5. The CDR3 contains 14 residues. The CDR3 sequence: CASSLAGVLNEQFF. The CDR3, as DNA: TGTGCCAGCAGCTTAGCGGGAGTTCTGAATGAGCAGTTCTTC.